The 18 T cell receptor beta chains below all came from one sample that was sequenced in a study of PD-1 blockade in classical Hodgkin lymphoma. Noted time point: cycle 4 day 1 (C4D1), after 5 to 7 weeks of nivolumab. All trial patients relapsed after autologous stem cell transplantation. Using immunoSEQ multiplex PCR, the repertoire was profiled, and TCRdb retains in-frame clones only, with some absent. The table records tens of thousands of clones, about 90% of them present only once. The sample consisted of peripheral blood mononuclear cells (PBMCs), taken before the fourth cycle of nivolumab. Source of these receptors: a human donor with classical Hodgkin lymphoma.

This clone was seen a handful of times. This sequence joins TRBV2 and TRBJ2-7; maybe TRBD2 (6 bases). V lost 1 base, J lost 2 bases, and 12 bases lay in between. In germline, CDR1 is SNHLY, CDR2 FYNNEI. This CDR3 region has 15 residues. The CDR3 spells CASSEEGGATYEQYF. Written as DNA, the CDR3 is TGTGCCAGCAGTGAAGAGGGCGGGGCGACCTACGAGCAGTACTTC. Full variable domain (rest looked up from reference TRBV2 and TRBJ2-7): EPEVTQTPSHQVTQMGQEVILRCVPISNHLYFYWYRQILGQKVEFLVSFYNNEISEKSEIFDDQFSVERPDGSNFTLKIRSTKLEDSAMYFCASSEEGGATYEQYFGPGTRLTVT.

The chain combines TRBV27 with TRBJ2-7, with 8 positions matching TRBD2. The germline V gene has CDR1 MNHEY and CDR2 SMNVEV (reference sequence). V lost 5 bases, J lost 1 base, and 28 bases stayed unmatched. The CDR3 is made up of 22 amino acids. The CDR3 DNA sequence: TGTGCCAGCAGTCCATACCCGCGTGGGCTGTTAGCGGGGACCGGGGTATCCTACGAGCAGTACTTC. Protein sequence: CASSPYPRGLLAGTGVSYEQYF.

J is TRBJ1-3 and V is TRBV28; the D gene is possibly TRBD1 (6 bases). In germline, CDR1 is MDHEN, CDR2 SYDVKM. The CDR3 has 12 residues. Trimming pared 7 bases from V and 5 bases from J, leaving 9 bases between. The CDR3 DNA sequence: TGTGCCAGCACTTGGGGGCGAAACACCATATATTTT. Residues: CASTWGRNTIYF.

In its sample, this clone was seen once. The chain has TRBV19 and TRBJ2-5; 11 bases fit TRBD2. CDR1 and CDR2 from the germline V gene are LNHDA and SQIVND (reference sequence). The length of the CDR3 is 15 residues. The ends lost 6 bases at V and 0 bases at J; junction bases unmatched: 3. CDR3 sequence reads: CASSHSGRDQETQYF. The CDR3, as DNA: TGTGCCAGTAGCCATAGCGGGAGGGACCAAGAGACCCAGTACTTC. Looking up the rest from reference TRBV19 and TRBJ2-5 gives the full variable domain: DGGITQSPKYLFRKEGQNVTLSCEQNLNHDAMYWYRQDPGQGLRLIYYSQIVNDFQKGDIAEGYSVSREKKESFPLTVTSAQKNPTAFYLCASSHSGRDQETQYFGPGTRLLVL.

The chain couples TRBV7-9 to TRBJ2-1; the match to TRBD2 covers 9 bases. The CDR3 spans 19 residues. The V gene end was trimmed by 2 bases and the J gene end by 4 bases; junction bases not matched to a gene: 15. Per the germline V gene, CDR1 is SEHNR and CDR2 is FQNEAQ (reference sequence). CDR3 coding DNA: TGTGCCAGCAGCTTAACTCCGTCCTTGACTAGCGGAGGATACAATGAGCAGTTCTTC. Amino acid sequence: CASSLTPSLTSGGYNEQFF.

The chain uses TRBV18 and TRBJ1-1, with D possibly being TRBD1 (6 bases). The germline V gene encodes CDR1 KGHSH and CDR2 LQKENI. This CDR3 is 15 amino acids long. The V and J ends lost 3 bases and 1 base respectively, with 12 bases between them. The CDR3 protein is CASSPTGKGNTEAFF. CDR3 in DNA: TGTGCCAGCTCACCTACAGGGAAGGGGAACACTGAAGCTTTCTTT.

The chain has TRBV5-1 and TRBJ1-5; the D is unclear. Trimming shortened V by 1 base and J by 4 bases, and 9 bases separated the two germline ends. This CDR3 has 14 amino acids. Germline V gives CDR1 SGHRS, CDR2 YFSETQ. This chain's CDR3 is CASSLIQGNQPQHF. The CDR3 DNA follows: TGCGCCAGCAGCTTGATTCAAGGGAATCAGCCCCAGCATTTT. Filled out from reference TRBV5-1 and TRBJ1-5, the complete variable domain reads KAGVTQTPRYLIKTRGQQVTLSCSPISGHRSVSWYQQTPGQGLQFLFEYFSETQRNKGNFPGRFSGRQFSNSRSEMNVSTLELGDSALYLCASSLIQGNQPQHFGDGTRLSIL.

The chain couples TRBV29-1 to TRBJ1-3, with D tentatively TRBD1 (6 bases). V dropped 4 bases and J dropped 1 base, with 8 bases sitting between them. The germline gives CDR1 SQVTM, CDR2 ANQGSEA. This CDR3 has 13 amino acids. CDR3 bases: TGCAGCGTTGGGACAGCGTCTGGAAACACCATATATTTT. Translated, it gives CSVGTASGNTIYF.

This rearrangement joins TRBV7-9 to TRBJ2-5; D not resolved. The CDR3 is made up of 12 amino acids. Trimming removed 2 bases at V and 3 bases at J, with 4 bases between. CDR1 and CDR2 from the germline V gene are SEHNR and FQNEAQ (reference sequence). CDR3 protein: CASSLQKETQYF. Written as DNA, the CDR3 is TGTGCCAGCAGCTTACAGAAAGAGACCCAGTACTTC.

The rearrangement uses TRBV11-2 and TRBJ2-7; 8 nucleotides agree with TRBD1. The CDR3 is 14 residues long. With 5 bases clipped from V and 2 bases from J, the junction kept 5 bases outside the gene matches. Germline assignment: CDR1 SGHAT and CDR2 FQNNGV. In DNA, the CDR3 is TGTGCCAGCAGCCCATGGACAGGGACCTACGAGCAGTACTTC. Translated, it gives CASSPWTGTYEQYF.

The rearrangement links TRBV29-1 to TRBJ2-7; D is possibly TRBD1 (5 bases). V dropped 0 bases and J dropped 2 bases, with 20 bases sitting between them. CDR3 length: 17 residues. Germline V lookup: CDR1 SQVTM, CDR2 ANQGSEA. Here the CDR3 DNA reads TGCAGCGTTGAAGATCCGAACACCCCTAAGGGGACCTACGAGCAGTACTTC. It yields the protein CSVEDPNTPKGTYEQYF.

CDR3 DNA: TGCAGCGTAGCCCAGGACAGGCCCTCGGGGGAGCAGTACTTC. It yields the protein CSVAQDRPSGEQYF. This chain links TRBV29-1 with TRBJ2-7; 7 bases line up with TRBD1. The V and J ends lost 6 bases and 7 bases, in that order; junction bases with no gene match: 15. The V gene's germline CDR1 is SQVTM and CDR2 ANQGSEA. The CDR3 loop spans 14 amino acids.

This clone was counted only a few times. This chain's CDR3 is CASSEVAGLNYGYTF. The DNA of the CDR3 is TGTGCCAGCAGTGAAGTAGCAGGGCTTAACTATGGCTACACCTTC. The V and J genes are TRBV2 and TRBJ1-2; a possible D gene is TRBD1 (5 bases). The CDR3 spans 15 residues. V was trimmed by 1 base and J by 1 base, leaving 10 bases between them. CDR1 and CDR2 from the germline V gene are SNHLY and FYNNEI. Based on the CDR3 plus reference TRBV2 and TRBJ1-2, the full variable domain is EPEVTQTPSHQVTQMGQEVILRCVPISNHLYFYWYRQILGQKVEFLVSFYNNEISEKSEIFDDQFSVERPDGSNFTLKIRSTKLEDSAMYFCASSEVAGLNYGYTFGSGTRLTVV.

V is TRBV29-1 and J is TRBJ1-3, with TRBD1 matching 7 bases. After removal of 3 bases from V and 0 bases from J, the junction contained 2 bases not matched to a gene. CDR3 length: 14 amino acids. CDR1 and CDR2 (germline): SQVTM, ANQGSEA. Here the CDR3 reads CSVEGQLSGNTIYF. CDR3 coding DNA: TGCAGCGTTGAGGGACAGCTCTCTGGAAACACCATATATTTT.

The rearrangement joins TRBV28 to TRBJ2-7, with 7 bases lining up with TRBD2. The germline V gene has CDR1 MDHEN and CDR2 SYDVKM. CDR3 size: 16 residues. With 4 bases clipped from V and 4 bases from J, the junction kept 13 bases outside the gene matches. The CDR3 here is CASSWLLAEGIYEQYF. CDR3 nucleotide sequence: TGTGCCAGCAGTTGGCTTCTAGCGGAGGGAATTTACGAGCAGTACTTC.

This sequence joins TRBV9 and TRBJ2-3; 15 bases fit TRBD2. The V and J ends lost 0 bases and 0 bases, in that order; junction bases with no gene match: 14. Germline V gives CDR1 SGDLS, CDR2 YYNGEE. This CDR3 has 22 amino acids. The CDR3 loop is CASSVGRRGGTSGRISTDTQYF. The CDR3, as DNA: TGTGCCAGCAGCGTAGGACGGCGCGGGGGGACTAGCGGGAGGATTAGCACAGATACGCAGTATTTT. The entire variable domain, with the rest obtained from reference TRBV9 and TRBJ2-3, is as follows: DSGVTQTPKHLITATGQRVTLRCSPRSGDLSVYWYQQSLDQGLQFLIQYYNGEERAKGNILERFSAQQFPDLHSELNLSSLELGDSALYFCASSVGRRGGTSGRISTDTQYFGPGTRLTVL.

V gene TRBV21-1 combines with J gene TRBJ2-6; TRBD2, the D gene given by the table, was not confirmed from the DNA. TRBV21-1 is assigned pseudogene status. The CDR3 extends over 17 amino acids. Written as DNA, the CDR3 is TGTGCCAGCAGCATATGTAGCGAGACCTCTGGGGCCAACGTCCTGACTTTC. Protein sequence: CASSICSETSGANVLTF.

The DNA of the CDR3 is TGTGCCAGTATTGGGCAGGGAAACCAAGAGACCCAGTACTTC. Translating it yields CASIGQGNQETQYF. The chain joins TRBV19 to TRBJ2-5, with a weak D call TRBD1 (5 bases). CDR3 length: 14 amino acids. V was trimmed by 7 bases and J by 0 bases, leaving 12 bases between them. CDR1 LNHDA and CDR2 SQIVND come from the germline V gene (reference sequence). Looking up the rest from reference TRBV19 and TRBJ2-5 gives the full variable domain: DGGITQSPKYLFRKEGQNVTLSCEQNLNHDAMYWYRQDPGQGLRLIYYSQIVNDFQKGDIAEGYSVSREKKESFPLTVTSAQKNPTAFYLCASIGQGNQETQYFGPGTRLLVL.